The rows below give T cell receptor beta chains drawn from one sample of a study of CD8+CD57+ T cells in acquired aplastic anemia. MiXCR, run by TCRdb on the reads, gives a single entry per CDR3 protein. The sample comprises about 190,000 distinct CDR3 sequences, approximately 52% of which are singletons, and approximately 15% rests with the top ten. Sample: sorted CD4+, CD8+, or CD8+CD57+ T cells (not recorded which) from PBMCs. These receptor sequences come from a human donor in good health, serving as a control. Both conserved end residues are part of each CDR3.

j_gene | v_gene | CDR3aa
TRBJ2-3 | TRBV5-4 | CASSGNSGRPDTQYF
TRBJ1-5 | TRBV3-1 | CASSQESGQTHHF
TRBJ2-5 | TRBV4-2 | CASSQGGPQETQCF
TRBJ2-1 | TRBV29-1 | CSVGKDRQFF
TRBJ1-2 | TRBV20-1 | CSASQTARGYTF
TRBJ1-5 | TRBV10-3 | CASRAPDGNNQPQHF
TRBJ1-2 | TRBV24-1 | CATSGPGREGYTF
TRBJ2-7 | TRBV7-6 | CASSLADGYEQYF
TRBJ2-7 | TRBV9 | CASSVAAGQYYEQYF
TRBJ2-1 | TRBV10-3 | CAISESGTGPNEQFF
TRBJ1-5 | TRBV20-1 | CSATGTGGQPQHF
TRBJ1-1 | TRBV5-8 | CASRRDRGSEAFF
TRBJ1-4 | TRBV25-1 | CASSEVGGTNEKLFF
TRBJ1-2 | TRBV20-1 | CSAGTGIYGYTF
TRBJ2-6 | TRBV3-2 | CACSQDLGQGYGANVLTF
TRBJ2-2 | TRBV29-1 | CGVGLDTGELFF
TRBJ2-3 | TRBV5-1 | CASSPTGITGTRYF
TRBJ2-3 | TRBV7-2 | CASSPTGGPDTQYF
TRBJ2-6 | TRBV19 | CASKPIGDGANVLTF
TRBJ2-7 | TRBV20-1 | CSAPRGTRGRYEQYF
TRBJ2-7 | TRBV7-2 | CASSLVSAGGSYEQYF
TRBJ2-7 | TRBV20-1 | CSAHPTSGGPPYEQYF
TRBJ2-1 | TRBV15 | CATSREWAGGFEQFF
TRBJ2-7 | TRBV28 | CASSLSQGRIIYEQYF
TRBJ1-5 | TRBV5-8 | CASSPLQGTQPQHF
TRBJ2-2 | TRBV7-9 | CASSAGSGELFF
TRBJ1-6 | TRBV18 | CASSPPKSPLHF
TRBJ2-7 | TRBV7-9 | CASSLFTAYEQYF
TRBJ2-7 | TRBV25-1 | CASSYVGSLEEQYF
TRBJ2-5 | TRBV29-1 | CNARTDETQYF
TRBJ2-7 | TRBV29-1 | CSATAQLSYEQYF
TRBJ2-5 | TRBV7-3 | CASSERIQETQYF
TRBJ2-7 | TRBV5-1 | CASSLGQGSNEQYF
- | TRBV7-3 | CASSALPAGRYEQYF
TRBJ2-6 | TRBV24-1 | CATSVGVGANVLTF
TRBJ2-7 | TRBV10-3 | CAISAGWGSYEQYF
TRBJ2-7 | TRBV10-3 | CATGTDYEQYF
TRBJ1-6 | TRBV11-2 | CASSLNREGSSYNSPLHF
TRBJ2-7 | TRBV7-3 | CASSFMENTGELYF
TRBJ1-4 | TRBV7-9 | CASSHGGGMSNEKLFF